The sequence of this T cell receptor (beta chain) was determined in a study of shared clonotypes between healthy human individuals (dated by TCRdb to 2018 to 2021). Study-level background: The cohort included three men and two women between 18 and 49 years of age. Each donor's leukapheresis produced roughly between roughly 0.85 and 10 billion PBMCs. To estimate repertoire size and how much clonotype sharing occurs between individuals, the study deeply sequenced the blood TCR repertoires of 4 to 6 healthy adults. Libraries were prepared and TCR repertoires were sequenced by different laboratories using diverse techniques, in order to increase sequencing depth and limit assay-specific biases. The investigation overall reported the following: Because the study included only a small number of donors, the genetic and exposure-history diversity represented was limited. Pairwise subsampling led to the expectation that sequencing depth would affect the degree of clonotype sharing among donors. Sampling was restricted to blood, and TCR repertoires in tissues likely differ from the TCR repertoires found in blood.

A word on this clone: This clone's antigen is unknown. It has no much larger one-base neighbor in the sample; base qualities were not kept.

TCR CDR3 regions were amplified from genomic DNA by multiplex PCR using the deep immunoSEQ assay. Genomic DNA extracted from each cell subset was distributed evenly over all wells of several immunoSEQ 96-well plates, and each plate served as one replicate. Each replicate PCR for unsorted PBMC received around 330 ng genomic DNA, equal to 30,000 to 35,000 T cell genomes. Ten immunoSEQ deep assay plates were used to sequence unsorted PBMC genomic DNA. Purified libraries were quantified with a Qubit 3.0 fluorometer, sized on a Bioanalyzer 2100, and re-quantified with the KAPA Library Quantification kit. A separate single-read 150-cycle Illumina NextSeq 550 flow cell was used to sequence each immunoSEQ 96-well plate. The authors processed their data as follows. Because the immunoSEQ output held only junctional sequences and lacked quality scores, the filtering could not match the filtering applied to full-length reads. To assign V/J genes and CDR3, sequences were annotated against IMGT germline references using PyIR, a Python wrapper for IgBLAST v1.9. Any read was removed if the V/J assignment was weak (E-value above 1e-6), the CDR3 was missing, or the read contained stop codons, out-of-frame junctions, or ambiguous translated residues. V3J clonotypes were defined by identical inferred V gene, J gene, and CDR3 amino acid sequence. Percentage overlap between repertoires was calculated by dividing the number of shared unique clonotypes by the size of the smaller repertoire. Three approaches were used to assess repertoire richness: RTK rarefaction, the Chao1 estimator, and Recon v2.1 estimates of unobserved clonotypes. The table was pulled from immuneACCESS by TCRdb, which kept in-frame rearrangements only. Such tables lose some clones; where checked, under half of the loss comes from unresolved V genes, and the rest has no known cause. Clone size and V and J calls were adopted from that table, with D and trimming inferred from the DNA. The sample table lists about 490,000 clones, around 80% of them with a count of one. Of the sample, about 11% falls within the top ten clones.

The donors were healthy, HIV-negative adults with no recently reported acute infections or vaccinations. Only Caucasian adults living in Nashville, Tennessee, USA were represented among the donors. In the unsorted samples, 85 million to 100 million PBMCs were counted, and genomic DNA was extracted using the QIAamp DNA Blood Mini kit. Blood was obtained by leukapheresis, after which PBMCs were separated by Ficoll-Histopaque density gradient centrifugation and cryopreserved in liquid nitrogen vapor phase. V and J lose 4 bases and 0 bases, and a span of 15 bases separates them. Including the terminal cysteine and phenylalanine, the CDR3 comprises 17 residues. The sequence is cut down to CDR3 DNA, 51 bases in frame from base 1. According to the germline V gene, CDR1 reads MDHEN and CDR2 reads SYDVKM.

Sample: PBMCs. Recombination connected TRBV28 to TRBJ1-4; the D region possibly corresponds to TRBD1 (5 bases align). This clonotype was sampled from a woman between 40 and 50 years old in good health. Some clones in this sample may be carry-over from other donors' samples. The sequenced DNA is TGTGCCAGCAGTTCCCACAGGCGCCCTGCAACTAATGAAAAACTGTTTTTT. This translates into CASSSHRRPATNEKLFF.